This T cell receptor beta chain comes out of a study of shared clonotypes between healthy human individuals. Study as a whole: Three plates each covered CD4 naive and memory; CD8 naive two, CD8 memory one.

As for this clone: The antigen is undetermined.

Method: immunoSEQ multiplex PCR; TCRdb's copy keeps in-frame clones and lacks some. Of around 1.1 million clones in the sample, 70% to 80% were seen once. Healthy adults negative for HIV, lacking recent acute infections or vaccinations, served as donors. This CDR3 comprises 12 residues. Germline assignment: CDR1 LGHNA and CDR2 YNFKEQ. The trim removed 1 base at V and 16 bases at J, leaving 5 bases unmatched. General study points: Sampling included only blood; tissue repertoires likely differ. Represented genetic and exposure-history diversity was restricted by having few donors.

The receptor's source is a man aged 18 to 29 in good health. Some clones in this sample may be carry-over from other donors' samples. The sequenced sample was memory CD4+ T cells from PBMCs. Subset denoted: CD45RA-negative fraction. This sequence joins TRBV4-2 and TRBJ2-1; 9 nucleotides align to TRBD2. CDR3 sequence (DNA): TGTGCCAGCAGCCAAGGCGGGAGGGGAAAATTCTTC. This sequence encodes CASSQGGRGKFF.